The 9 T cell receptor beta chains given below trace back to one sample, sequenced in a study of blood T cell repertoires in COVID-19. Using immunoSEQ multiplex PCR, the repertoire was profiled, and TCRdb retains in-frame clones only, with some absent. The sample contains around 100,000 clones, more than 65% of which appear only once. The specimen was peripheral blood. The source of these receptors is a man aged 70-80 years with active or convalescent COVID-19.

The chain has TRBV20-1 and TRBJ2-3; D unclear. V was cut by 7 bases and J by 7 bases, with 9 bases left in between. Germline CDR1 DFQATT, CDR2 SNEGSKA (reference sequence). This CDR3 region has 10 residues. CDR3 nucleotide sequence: TGCAGTGGCTCGGTGAATACGCAGTATTTT. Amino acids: CSGSVNTQYF.

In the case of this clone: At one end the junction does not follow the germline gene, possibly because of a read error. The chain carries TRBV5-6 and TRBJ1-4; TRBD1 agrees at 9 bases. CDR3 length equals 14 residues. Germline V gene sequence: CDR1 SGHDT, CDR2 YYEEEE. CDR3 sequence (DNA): TGTGCCAGCAGCTGGGCGGGACAGGGCCGCTTAGTACTTTTT. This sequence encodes CASSWAGQGRLVLF.

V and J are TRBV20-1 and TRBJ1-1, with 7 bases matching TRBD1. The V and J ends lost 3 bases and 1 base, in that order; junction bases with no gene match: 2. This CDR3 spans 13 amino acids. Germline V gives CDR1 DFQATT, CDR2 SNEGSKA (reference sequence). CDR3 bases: TGCAGTGCTAGTAACAGGGGGAACACTGAAGCTTTCTTT. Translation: CSASNRGNTEAFF.

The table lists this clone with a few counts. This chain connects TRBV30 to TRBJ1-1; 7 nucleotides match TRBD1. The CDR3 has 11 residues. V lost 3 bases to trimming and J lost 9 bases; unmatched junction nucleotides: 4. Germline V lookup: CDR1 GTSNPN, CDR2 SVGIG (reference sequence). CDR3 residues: CAWRGGQKAFF. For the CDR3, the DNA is TGTGCCTGGAGGGGGGGACAGAAAGCTTTCTTT.

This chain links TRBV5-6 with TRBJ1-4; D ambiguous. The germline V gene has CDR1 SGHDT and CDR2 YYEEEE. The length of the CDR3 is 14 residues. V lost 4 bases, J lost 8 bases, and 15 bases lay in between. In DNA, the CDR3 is TGTGCCAGCAGCCTGGACGCCACTCAAGAAAAACTGTTTTTT. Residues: CASSLDATQEKLFF.

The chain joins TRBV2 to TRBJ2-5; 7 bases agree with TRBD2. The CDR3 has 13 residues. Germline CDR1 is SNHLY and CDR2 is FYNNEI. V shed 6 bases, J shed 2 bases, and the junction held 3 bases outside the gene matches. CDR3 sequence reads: CASRRERQETQYF. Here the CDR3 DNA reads TGTGCCAGCAGGCGGGAGCGACAAGAGACCCAGTACTTC.

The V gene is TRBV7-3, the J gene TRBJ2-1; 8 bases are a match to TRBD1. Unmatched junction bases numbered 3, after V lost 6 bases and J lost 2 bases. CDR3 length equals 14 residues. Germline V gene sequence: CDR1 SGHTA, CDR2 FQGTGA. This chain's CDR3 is CASSLGQAYNEQFF. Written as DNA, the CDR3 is TGTGCCAGCAGTTTGGGACAGGCCTACAATGAGCAGTTCTTC.

The CDR3 here is CASKGDPSYNEQFF. CDR3 in DNA: TGTGCCAGCAAGGGGGACCCCTCCTACAATGAGCAGTTCTTC. V gene TRBV2 combines with J gene TRBJ2-1; D possibly corresponds to TRBD1 (6 bases). CDR3 length: 14 amino acids. Trimming stripped 7 bases from V and 0 bases from J, with 10 bases between. Germline V lookup: CDR1 SNHLY, CDR2 FYNNEI.

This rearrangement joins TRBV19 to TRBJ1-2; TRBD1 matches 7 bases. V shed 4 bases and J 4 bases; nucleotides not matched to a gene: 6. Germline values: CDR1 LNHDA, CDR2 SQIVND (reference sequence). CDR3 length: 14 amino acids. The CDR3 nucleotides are TGTGCCAGTAGTAACAGGGGTGAGAGCTATGGCTACACCTTC. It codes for CASSNRGESYGYTF.